This T cell receptor beta chain appears in the sequencing data of a study of T cell responses to AZD1222 COVID-19 vaccine. The study, taken as a whole, reports: Breadth and depth of Spike-specific TCRs rose after two AZD1222 doses. Baseline serostatus was positive in only a handful of AZD1222 recipients. Spike was spanned by vaccine-associated CD4 TCRs, which were dominant at 160-218 and 743-854. It was only after the peak T cell response that any repertoires were sampled.

CDR1 MNHEY and CDR2 SVGAGI come from the germline V gene. There are 14 residues in the CDR3. J was trimmed by 7 bases and V by 2 bases; bases with no gene match: 4. Details on this clone: Antigen: not known.

TCRdb's copy holds only in-frame clones and misses some; the assay was immunoSEQ multiplex PCR. The sample lists approximately 100,000 clones, roughly nine tenths occurring once. The clonotype was recovered from an adult in good health. This rearrangement joins TRBV6-5 to TRBJ1-5, with 8 bases matching TRBD1. This material consisted of peripheral blood, taken on day 0 of AZD1222 vaccination. Here the CDR3 DNA reads TGTGCCAGCAGTTACAAACAGGGGGTCCAGCCCCAGCATTTT. Its protein is CASSYKQGVQPQHF.